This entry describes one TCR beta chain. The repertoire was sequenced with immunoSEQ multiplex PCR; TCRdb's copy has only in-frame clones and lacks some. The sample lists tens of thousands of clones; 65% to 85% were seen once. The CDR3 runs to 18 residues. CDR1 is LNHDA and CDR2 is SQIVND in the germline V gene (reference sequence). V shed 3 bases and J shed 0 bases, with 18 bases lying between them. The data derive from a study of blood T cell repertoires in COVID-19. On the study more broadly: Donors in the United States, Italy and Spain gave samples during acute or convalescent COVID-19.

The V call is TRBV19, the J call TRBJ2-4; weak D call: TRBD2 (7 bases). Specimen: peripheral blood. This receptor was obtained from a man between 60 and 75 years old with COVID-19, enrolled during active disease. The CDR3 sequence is CASSMLRGTIQAKNIQYF. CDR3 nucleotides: TGTGCCAGTAGTATGTTGCGGGGGACAATTCAAGCCAAAAACATTCAGTACTTC.